The 13 T cell receptor beta chains below come from one sample, sequenced in a study of T cells of healthy individuals. TCRdb re-called the 5' RACE reads with MiXCR, one entry per CDR3 protein. The sample has roughly 87,000 distinct CDR3 sequences; 15% to 20% are singletons. These receptor sequences come from a human donor in good health.

The rearrangement joins TRBV5-1 to TRBJ2-7; 12 positions agree with TRBD2. The CDR3 contains 15 residues. The trim removed 4 bases at V and 7 bases at J, leaving 9 bases unmatched. CDR1 and CDR2 from the germline V gene are SGHRS and YFSETQ. The CDR3 DNA follows: TGCGCCAGCAGCCTGCGACTAGCGGGAGCGGGGGAGCAGTACTTC. Translating it yields CASSLRLAGAGEQYF.

This clonotype came up a few times. The chain employs TRBV12-3 or TRBV12-4 and TRBJ2-2; tentative D call: TRBD1 (5 bases). With 5 bases removed from V and 1 base from J, the gap between germline ends came to 8 bases. The CDR3 consists of 14 residues. CDR3 protein: CASSRQLNTGELFF. The DNA of the CDR3 is TGTGCCAGCAGTAGACAGCTGAACACCGGGGAGCTGTTTTTT.

This clonotype showed up many times. The CDR3 coding sequence is TGTGCCAACAAGCGGGAATCGAACACCGGGGAGCTGTTTTTT. It yields the protein CANKRESNTGELFF. This chain links TRBV6-6 with TRBJ2-2, with 7 nucleotides matching TRBD2. There are 14 residues in the CDR3. Germline lookup yields CDR1 MNHNY and CDR2 SVGAGI (reference sequence). J lost 0 bases, V lost 10 bases, and 5 bases had no gene match.

This chain links TRBV5-1 with TRBJ2-5; D is uncertain. The CDR3 contains 13 residues. Germline CDR1 and CDR2: SGHRS and YFSETQ. Trimming left V 2 bases short and J 2 bases short, with 7 bases between. The CDR3 region has the DNA TGCGCCAGCAGCTTTATAGGGCAAGAGACCCAGTACTTC. Amino acids: CASSFIGQETQYF.

This clonotype was seen a few times. The gene calls are TRBV7-2 and TRBJ1-5, with 9 bases matching TRBD1. V lost 0 bases to trimming and J lost 8 bases; unmatched junction nucleotides: 8. Germline assignment: CDR1 SGHTA and CDR2 FQGNSA. The CDR3 totals 16 residues. CDR3 nucleotide sequence: TGTGCCAGCAGCTTAGCTCCGGGACAGGGTGCGAAGCCCCAGCATTTT. Protein sequence: CASSLAPGQGAKPQHF.

This chain joins TRBV2 and TRBJ2-4; D uncertain. This CDR3 is 15 amino acids long. Germline V gene sequence: CDR1 SNHLY, CDR2 FYNNEI. V gave up 2 bases and J gave up 0 bases, with 8 bases separating them. The CDR3 is CASSEQEIAKNIQYF. The CDR3 coding sequence is TGTGCCAGCAGTGAACAGGAAATAGCCAAAAACATTCAGTACTTC.

The genes are TRBV10-3 and TRBJ2-7; TRBD1 matches 11 bases. Germline V gene data show CDR1 as ENHRY and CDR2 as SYGVKD. V trimming: 6 bases; J trimming: 4 bases; junction bases outside the gene matches: 5. The CDR3 spans 14 residues. This CDR3 reads CAISRTGGLYEQYF. The CDR3 nucleotides read TGTGCCATCAGCCGGACAGGGGGCTTGTACGAGCAGTACTTC.

This clonotype was counted at least ten times. The genes are TRBV7-6 and TRBJ1-5; D is possibly TRBD1 (5 bases). Germline loops: CDR1 SGHVS, CDR2 FNYEAQ. The CDR3 is 13 residues long. The V end was cut by 1 base, the J end by 5 bases, with 6 bases between. The CDR3 protein is CASSLGGYQPQHF. The DNA for the CDR3 is TGTGCCAGCAGCTTAGGGGGCTATCAGCCCCAGCATTTT.

The rearrangement uses TRBV4-2 and TRBJ1-2, with D perhaps TRBD1 (6 bases). The CDR3 loop spans 13 amino acids. The ends were cut back, 0 bases at V and 8 bases at J, with 10 bases in the middle. Germline lookup yields CDR1 LGHNA and CDR2 YNFKEQ. The CDR3 DNA reads as TGTGCCAGCAGCCAAGACTGGACAGCCGGCTACACCTTC. Amino acids: CASSQDWTAGYTF.

The J gene is TRBJ2-7, the V gene TRBV2, with 8 bases identical to TRBD1. This CDR3 has 16 amino acids. CDR1 is SNHLY, CDR2 FYNNEI, per germline. Trimming at V came to 4 bases and at J to 3 bases, leaving 11 bases not matched to a gene. The CDR3 coding sequence is TGTGCCAGCAGTGCCGGACAGGGCCTAGGGGGCTACGAGCAGTACTTC. It codes for CASSAGQGLGGYEQYF.

The chain recombines TRBV9 with TRBJ2-7, with D hard to call. CDR1 SGDLS and CDR2 YYNGEE come from the germline V gene. V was pared by 0 bases and J by 4 bases, with 8 bases between. This CDR3 contains 13 residues. CDR3 DNA sequence: TGTGCCAGCAGCGTAGGACTGTCATACGAGCAGTACTTC. Encoded protein: CASSVGLSYEQYF. Using reference TRBV9 and TRBJ2-7 for the parts outside the CDR3, the full variable domain is DSGVTQTPKHLITATGQRVTLRCSPRSGDLSVYWYQQSLDQGLQFLIQYYNGEERAKGNILERFSAQQFPDLHSELNLSSLELGDSALYFCASSVGLSYEQYFGPGTRLTVT.

The J gene is TRBJ1-5, the V gene TRBV12-3 or TRBV12-4; D unclear. The CDR3 spans 14 residues. The V end was cut by 6 bases, the J end by 4 bases, with 13 bases between. In nucleotides, the CDR3 is TGTGCCAGCAGCCCGCTTGGGGAGAATCAGCCCCAGCATTTT. It yields the protein CASSPLGENQPQHF.

This clonotype was recorded a few times. This sequence joins TRBV29-1 and TRBJ1-1; possibly TRBD1 for D (6 bases). The CDR3 sequence is 14 residues long. V was trimmed by 4 bases and J by 5 bases, leaving 17 bases between them. Germline V gives CDR1 SQVTM, CDR2 ANQGSEA. CDR3 nucleotides: TGCAGCGTTGTATTAGGGGGGGCTGGGACTGAAGCTTTCTTT. Its translation: CSVVLGGAGTEAFF.